This T cell receptor (beta chain) is from a study of T cells in Graves' hyperthyroidism and ophthalmopathy. CDR1 is SGHRS and CDR2 is YFSETQ in the germline V gene. Trimming at V came to 4 bases and at J to 5 bases, leaving 12 bases not matched to a gene. The CDR3 runs 15 residues. This clonotype has a count of ten or more. Its specificity is not known. Overall study results and limits: Ophthalmopathy cases were set apart from stable hyperthyroidism by a 13 V-J model.

TCR beta CDR3 regions were amplified from RNA. RT-PCR in the first round (using the HTBI primer set) targeted the TCR CDR3. Via MiXCR, TCRdb re-called the multiplex PCR reads, giving one row per CDR3 protein. Among 610,000 or so distinct CDR3 sequences listed, approximately 44% were seen once. The sequence was obtained from a woman under 30 with Graves' hyperthyroidism. The chain has TRBV5-1 and TRBJ2-7; 7 nucleotides align to TRBD2. The sample was peripheral blood or thyroid tissue (not recorded which). The CDR3 reads CASSLRWGRAHEQYF. In DNA form, the CDR3 reads TGCGCCAGCAGCCTACGTTGGGGGAGGGCCCACGAGCAGTACTTC.